The next 32 T cell receptor beta chains were all read from a single sample in a study of CD4 T cells in relation to SARS-CoV-2 and coronaviruses. The protocol was immunoSEQ multiplex PCR, while the TCRdb copy is restricted to in-frame clones and leaves out a portion. The top ten hold over 0.11% of the sample, which has tens of thousands of clones, approximately 94% seen once. The unexposed donors gave CD4+ T cells in about 2010-2019, prior to COVID-19. Sequenced: naive CD4+ T cells from PBMCs. Subset specified: naive CD4+ T cells isolated by negative enrichment. The receptors were sampled from a human donor in good health.

This rearrangement joins TRBV5-1 to TRBJ1-5; the match to TRBD1 covers 7 bases. CDR3 length equals 15 residues. V was clipped by 1 base and J by 4 bases; unmatched bases: 5. Germline CDR1 is SGHRS and CDR2 is YFSETQ. In DNA, the CDR3 is TGCGCCAGCAGCTTGCAGGGGGTTGGAAATCAGCCCCAGCATTTT. It yields the protein CASSLQGVGNQPQHF.

The chain combines TRBV18 with TRBJ2-3; the D call may be TRBD1 or TRBD2 (5 bases each). V lost 0 bases, J lost 0 bases, and 7 bases lay in between. CDR3 length equals 15 residues. Per germline, CDR1 KGHSH and CDR2 LQKENI. CDR3 sequence (DNA): TGTGCCAGCTCACCACCGGGACCCAGCACAGATACGCAGTATTTT. It yields the protein CASSPPGPSTDTQYF.

The chain links TRBV6-4 to TRBJ2-1; 11 bases map to TRBD2. The length of the CDR3 is 16 residues. V lost 0 bases to trimming and J lost 2 bases; unmatched junction nucleotides: 0. Per germline, CDR1 MRHNA and CDR2 SNTAGT. CDR3: CASSDSTSGTYNEQFF. Written as DNA, the CDR3 is TGTGCCAGCAGTGACTCGACTAGCGGGACCTACAATGAGCAGTTCTTC.

This clone was found once. The chain is built from TRBV3-1 (or the pseudogene TRBV3-2) and TRBJ2-5; D is unresolved. CDR1 and CDR2 (germline): LGHDT, YNNKEL (reference sequence). This CDR3 comprises 12 residues. V gave up 2 bases and J gave up 5 bases, with 6 bases separating them. CDR3 sequence: CASSQSEETQYF. CDR3 nucleotides: TGTGCCAGCAGCCAAAGTGAGGAGACCCAGTACTTC.

This chain links TRBV6-1 with TRBJ1-5; D may be TRBD1 (6 bases). CDR1 is MNHNS and CDR2 is SASEGT in the germline V gene. Trimming shortened V by 1 base and J by 3 bases, and 13 bases separated the two germline ends. This CDR3 contains 16 residues. This chain's CDR3 is CASSEVGGPFNQPQHF. CDR3 in DNA: TGTGCCAGCAGTGAAGTGGGGGGGCCCTTCAATCAGCCCCAGCATTTT.

This chain connects TRBV28 to TRBJ2-7; 7 bases are shared with TRBD2. V shed 8 bases and J 0 bases; nucleotides not matched to a gene: 1. The length of the CDR3 is 12 residues. Per germline, CDR1 MDHEN and CDR2 SYDVKM. The CDR3 loop reads CASGGGSYEQYF. CDR3 sequence (DNA): TGTGCCAGCGGGGGGGGCTCCTACGAGCAGTACTTC.

CDR3: CASTELTGTNQETQYF. In DNA form, the CDR3 reads TGCGCCAGTACGGAGCTAACCGGGACAAACCAAGAGACCCAGTACTTC. The chain carries TRBV5-1 and TRBJ2-5; D is perhaps TRBD1 (6 bases). Germline V gives CDR1 SGHRS, CDR2 YFSETQ. Trimming left V 8 bases short and J 0 bases short, with 20 bases between. This CDR3 has 16 amino acids.

The chain joins TRBV28 to TRBJ1-5; TRBD1 might be the D (6 bases). This CDR3 contains 14 residues. CDR1 and CDR2 (germline): MDHEN, SYDVKM. Trimming pared 6 bases from V and 4 bases from J, leaving 13 bases between. The CDR3, as DNA: TGTGCCAGCAGCCAGAGTCAGGGGAATCAGCCCCAGCATTTT. This encodes CASSQSQGNQPQHF.

The chain links TRBV5-1 to TRBJ2-5, with 8 nucleotides matching TRBD2. CDR1 is SGHRS and CDR2 is YFSETQ in the germline V gene. This CDR3 is 14 amino acids long. Trimming removed 2 bases from V and 5 bases from J; junction bases left unmatched: 5. Here the CDR3 DNA reads TGCGCCAGCAGCTTTACGGGAGGGCGGGAGACCCAGTACTTC. Translation gives CASSFTGGRETQYF.

V gene TRBV7-8 combines with J gene TRBJ2-5, with TRBD1 matching 7 bases. There are 16 residues in the CDR3. Germline CDR1 is SGHVS and CDR2 is FQNEAQ. V lost 5 bases, J lost 7 bases, and 16 bases stayed unmatched. The CDR3 DNA reads as TGTGCCAGCAGCGCACTACAGGGGCCGGCCAGGGGGACCCAGTACTTC. It specifies CASSALQGPARGTQYF. Supplemented by reference TRBV7-8 and TRBJ2-5, the full variable domain reads GAGVSQSPRYKVAKRGQDVALRCDPISGHVSLFWYQQALGQGPEFLTYFQNEAQLDKSGLPSDRFFAERPEGSVSTLKIQRTQQEDSAVYLCASSALQGPARGTQYFGPGTRLLVL.

The chain links TRBV7-6 to TRBJ2-7; maybe TRBD1 (5 bases). The CDR3 has 12 amino acids. Germline values: CDR1 SGHVS, CDR2 FNYEAQ. V was cut by 4 bases and J by 4 bases, with 8 bases left in between. Here the CDR3 reads CASSSTAYEQYF. The CDR3 coding sequence is TGTGCCAGCAGCTCGACAGCTTACGAGCAGTACTTC.

This clone was detected only once. J is TRBJ1-5 and V is TRBV19, with 10 bases that match TRBD1. Germline assignment: CDR1 LNHDA and CDR2 SQIVND (reference sequence). Germline trimming cut 3 bases from V and 4 bases from J; bases unmatched to any gene: 6. The CDR3 totals 16 residues. The CDR3 nucleotides are TGTGCCAGTAGTATGAGACAGGGGGCCCGGAATCAGCCCCAGCATTTT. It is translated as CASSMRQGARNQPQHF.

CDR3 region: CASSYFTTRADTQYF. As DNA, the CDR3 is TGTGCCAGCAGTTACTTCACGACTCGAGCAGATACGCAGTATTTT. This rearrangement joins TRBV6-5 to TRBJ2-3; unclear D gene. Germline V gene sequence: CDR1 MNHEY, CDR2 SVGAGI. This CDR3 has 15 amino acids. Trimming took 1 base from V and 4 from J, leaving 12 bases between them.

The sample holds one count of this clone. The CDR3 sequence: CASSFGGGGSQPQHF. Written as DNA, the CDR3 is TGTGCCAGCAGCTTCGGTGGAGGGGGCAGTCAGCCCCAGCATTTT. V and J are TRBV7-8 and TRBJ1-5, with 7 nucleotides matching TRBD1. Trimming cost V 3 bases and J 6 bases; bases outside gene matches: 8. CDR1 SGHVS and CDR2 FQNEAQ come from the germline V gene. This CDR3 is 15 amino acids long.

This chain joins TRBV7-9 and TRBJ2-2, with D perhaps matching TRBD1 or TRBD2 (5 bases each). Germline loops: CDR1 SEHNR, CDR2 FQNEAQ (reference sequence). V was trimmed by 0 bases and J by 0 bases, leaving 8 bases between them. The CDR3 covers 16 residues. The CDR3, as DNA: TGTGCCAGCAGCTTAGCCGGGACGTCGAACACCGGGGAGCTGTTTTTT. It is translated as CASSLAGTSNTGELFF.

The V call is TRBV27, the J call TRBJ1-1; perhaps TRBD1 as D (5 bases). With 5 bases removed from V and 6 bases from J, the gap between germline ends came to 16 bases. CDR1 MNHEY and CDR2 SMNVEV come from the germline V gene (reference sequence). The CDR3 is 14 residues long. As DNA, the CDR3 is TGTGCCAGCAGTAACCGTTGGATAGGGGCTGAAGCTTTCTTT. Translated: CASSNRWIGAEAFF.

The chain couples TRBV5-4 to TRBJ1-2; the match to TRBD1 covers 7 bases. The CDR3 is 17 amino acids. After removal of 5 bases from V and 0 bases from J, the junction contained 13 bases not matched to a gene. CDR1 and CDR2 from the germline V gene are SGHNT and YYREEE (reference sequence). CDR3 nucleotide sequence: TGTGCCAGCAGGAAGGGGGCAAATCCTACTCCTAACTATGGCTACACCTTC. Its translation is CASRKGANPTPNYGYTF.

This chain connects TRBV2 to TRBJ2-7; D gene uncertain. The CDR3 runs to 15 residues. Trimming took 0 bases from V and 7 from J, leaving 16 bases between them. Germline CDR1 is SNHLY and CDR2 is FYNNEI. CDR3 bases: TGTGCCAGCAGTGAAGCGCTCAGCACCTCCGGGGAGCAGTACTTC. This translates into CASSEALSTSGEQYF. Based on the CDR3 plus reference TRBV2 and TRBJ2-7, the full variable domain is EPEVTQTPSHQVTQMGQEVILRCVPISNHLYFYWYRQILGQKVEFLVSFYNNEISEKSEIFDDQFSVERPDGSNFTLKIRSTKLEDSAMYFCASSEALSTSGEQYFGPGTRLTVT.

The chain uses TRBV5-4 and TRBJ2-1, with 10 bases lining up with TRBD2. Germline lookup yields CDR1 SGHNT and CDR2 YYREEE (reference sequence). The CDR3 extends over 16 amino acids. J lost 10 bases, V lost 2 bases, and 12 bases had no gene match. For the CDR3, the DNA is TGTGCCAGCAGCTTTGCCAGCGGGAGGGCCCAACGGGAGCAGTTCTTC. Its translation is CASSFASGRAQREQFF.

The CDR3 DNA sequence: TGTGCCAGCAGTCTCAGACTAGCGGATTCCTACGAGCAGTACTTC. It yields the protein CASSLRLADSYEQYF. The V gene is TRBV27, the J gene TRBJ2-7, with 9 bases aligning to TRBD2. The length of the CDR3 is 15 residues. The V gene's germline CDR1 is MNHEY and CDR2 SMNVEV (reference sequence). With 5 bases clipped from V and 1 base from J, the junction kept 6 bases outside the gene matches.

This sequence joins TRBV9 and TRBJ2-7; D remains ambiguous. V lost 0 bases, J lost 4 bases, and 14 bases lay in between. The V gene's germline CDR1 is SGDLS and CDR2 YYNGEE. The CDR3 is 15 residues long. The CDR3 loop is CASSVAAGQRYEQYF. In nucleotides, the CDR3 is TGTGCCAGCAGCGTAGCCGCCGGGCAGAGGTACGAGCAGTACTTC.

The CDR3 protein is CATSAPRGSGAPQFF. CDR3 DNA sequence: TGTGCCACCAGTGCCCCAAGAGGGAGCGGGGCTCCGCAGTTCTTC. This chain connects TRBV24-1 to TRBJ2-1, with 7 bases that match TRBD2. The germline V gene has CDR1 KGHDR and CDR2 SFDVKD. This CDR3 has 15 amino acids. The J segment lost 12 bases and the V segment lost 5 bases, leaving 15 bases of the junction unmatched.

The chain employs TRBV14 and TRBJ2-7, with a tentative D call TRBD2 (5 bases). CDR3 size: 14 residues. Looked up from germline, CDR1 is SGHDN and CDR2 is FVKESK. Trimming stripped 1 base from V and 7 bases from J, with 14 bases between. The CDR3 DNA is TGTGCCAGCAGCCAAGGGACTCTACGCTTGGAGCAGTACTTC. It encodes CASSQGTLRLEQYF.

The gene calls are TRBV5-1 and TRBJ2-5, with a possible D match to TRBD2 (6 bases). V lost 3 bases, J lost 0 bases, and 12 bases lay in between. CDR3 length equals 15 residues. Germline-derived CDR1 and CDR2 are SGHRS and YFSETQ. The CDR3 region is CASSSFAGYQETQYF. The CDR3 region has the DNA TGCGCCAGCAGCTCGTTTGCGGGGTACCAAGAGACCCAGTACTTC. Using reference TRBV5-1 and TRBJ2-5 for the parts outside the CDR3, the full variable domain is KAGVTQTPRYLIKTRGQQVTLSCSPISGHRSVSWYQQTPGQGLQFLFEYFSETQRNKGNFPGRFSGRQFSNSRSEMNVSTLELGDSALYLCASSSFAGYQETQYFGPGTRLLVL.

The gene calls are TRBV5-1 and TRBJ1-2, with 7 bases fitting TRBD1. The junction had 2 bases not matched to a gene; V was cut back by 0 bases and J by 6 bases. CDR1 SGHRS and CDR2 YFSETQ come from the germline V gene. CDR3 size: 13 residues. The CDR3 bases are TGCGCCAGCAGCTTGGCCGGGACAGATGGCTACACCTTC. Protein: CASSLAGTDGYTF.

The V gene is TRBV9, the J gene TRBJ2-3, with no clear D. The CDR3 is 16 residues long. Deletions cut 3 bases from V and 9 bases from J, with 23 bases between. Germline V gene data show CDR1 as SGDLS and CDR2 as YYNGEE. CDR3 sequence: CASSALRAFKEYTQYF. The DNA for the CDR3 is TGTGCCAGCAGCGCTCTCCGGGCCTTTAAGGAATACACGCAGTATTTT.

The chain is built from TRBV18 and TRBJ2-3; TRBD2 matches at 7 bases. The length of the CDR3 is 15 residues. Trimming at V came to 2 bases and at J to 4 bases, leaving 6 bases not matched to a gene. The V gene's germline CDR1 is KGHSH and CDR2 LQKENI. CDR3 protein: CASSPAGAGPDTQYF. In nucleotides, the CDR3 is TGTGCCAGCTCACCAGCGGGAGCGGGACCAGATACGCAGTATTTT.

This clone was detected only once. The chain has TRBV7-9 and TRBJ2-2; D is ambiguous. The CDR3 extends over 14 amino acids. Trimming took 5 bases from V and 7 from J, leaving 14 bases between them. Germline V gene lookup returns CDR1 SEHNR and CDR2 FQNEAQ (reference sequence). This CDR3 reads CASSPRYGVGELFF. Here the CDR3 DNA reads TGTGCCAGCAGCCCCAGGTATGGGGTCGGGGAGCTGTTTTTT.

This chain joins TRBV19 and TRBJ2-7; 9 bases are a match to TRBD1. V shed 6 bases and J 4 bases; nucleotides not matched to a gene: 10. CDR1 LNHDA and CDR2 SQIVND come from the germline V gene (reference sequence). CDR3 length: 15 residues. The CDR3, as DNA: TGTGCCAGTAGCAAATCCGGGACAGGGTCGTACGAGCAGTACTTC. Protein: CASSKSGTGSYEQYF.

The chain employs TRBV24-1 and TRBJ2-3; D remains ambiguous. From germline, CDR1 is KGHDR and CDR2 SFDVKD. The CDR3 extends over 14 amino acids. V was trimmed by 7 bases and J by 6 bases, leaving 16 bases between them. Here the CDR3 DNA reads TGTGCCACCAGGGAGACGTCAGGCCCTGATACGCAGTATTTT. As protein: CATRETSGPDTQYF.

The chain recombines TRBV9 with TRBJ2-2; 8 nucleotides agree with TRBD1. V lost 4 bases, J lost 1 base, and 9 bases stayed unmatched. CDR3 length equals 17 residues. Germline V gene data show CDR1 as SGDLS and CDR2 as YYNGEE. CDR3 amino acids: CASSRTSGTGNTGELFF. DNA of the CDR3: TGTGCCAGCAGCAGAACTTCCGGGACAGGGAACACCGGGGAGCTGTTTTTT.

The chain is built from TRBV28 and TRBJ2-7; D is uncertain. This CDR3 is built from 12 residues. Trimming pared 8 bases from V and 2 bases from J, leaving 10 bases between. From germline, CDR1 is MDHEN and CDR2 SYDVKM. DNA for the CDR3: TGTGCCAGCGCGCGAGGCCCCTACGAGCAGTACTTC. Translating gives CASARGPYEQYF.